The clone carrying this T cell receptor beta chain has just a few counts. What it recognizes is unknown. This record belongs to a study of early T cells in non-severe SARS-CoV-2 infection. Study details: Sequencing input comprised bulk RNA from unsorted whole blood; chain pairing was not available. General study findings and limits: Missing private and CD4 specificities, VDJdb matching favored anti-spike CD8 responses.

Researchers tagged individual cDNA molecules with unique molecular identifiers. TCRdb re-analysed the 5' RACE reads in MiXCR, keeping a single row per CDR3 protein. The data show 100,000 to 120,000 distinct CDR3 sequences, 10% to 15% seen once. V was clipped by 4 bases and J by 4 bases, with 16 bases between them. Per the germline V gene, CDR1 is MNHEY and CDR2 is SVGAGI. This CDR3 contains 15 residues. The input for sequencing was whole blood, taken at baseline. The receptor was derived from an adult who was a healthcare worker with PCR-confirmed SARS-CoV-2 infection or an uninfected control (not recorded which). The chain carries TRBV6-5 and TRBJ1-1, with D perhaps matching TRBD1 (6 bases). The CDR3 region is CASSSLLKGGTEAFF. CDR3 in DNA: TGTGCCAGCAGTTCCCTCCTCAAAGGGGGCACTGAAGCTTTCTTT.